This T cell receptor (beta chain) was identified in a study of OX40 agonist ivuxolimab in advanced cancers. Individuals having autoimmune disease history or systemic immunosuppression were not enrolled. Here immunoSEQ multiplex PCR was the method, and the copy in TCRdb shows in-frame clones only, minus some. The sample lists around 76,000 clones, around 94% seen once, with around 21% in the top ten. The CDR3 is 20 amino acids. V shed 0 bases, J shed 5 bases, and the junction held 19 bases outside the gene matches. Germline V gene lookup returns CDR1 SGHVS and CDR2 FNYEAQ. The rearrangement uses TRBV7-6 and TRBJ2-7, with 10 bases lining up with TRBD2. The source material was CD4+ or CD8+ T cells sorted from blood, sampled in a trial of the OX40 agonist ivuxolimab. The origin of this receptor is an adult with an advanced solid tumor such as melanoma, head and neck, liver or kidney cancer. The CDR3 region has the DNA TGTGCCAGCAGCTTAGCTAGCCCTTACACTAGCGGGACCTTGGGCCACGAGCAGTACTTC. It encodes CASSLASPYTSGTLGHEQYF.